The clone carrying this T cell receptor (beta chain) was seen at least ten times. The antigen is not known. The source of the sample is a study of blood T cells in healthy people across ages. Across the study: T cells yielded about one barcoded beta molecule per two cells through template switching.

V shed 3 bases and J 3 bases; nucleotides not matched to a gene: 6. This CDR3 spans 14 amino acids. CDR1 and CDR2 (germline): DFQATT, SNEGSKA (reference sequence). Using a J-beta primer mix together with a sample-barcoded 5' primer, a second PCR was run for about 6 to 12 cycles. Researchers report that a template-switch adaptor with 12 random nucleotides tagged each cDNA molecule. TCRdb used MiXCR to reprocess the 5' RACE reads, holding one entry per CDR3 protein. The sample has fewer than 800,000 distinct CDR3 sequences; roughly 32% are singletons. Per sample, extraction of total RNA gave at least 5.5 micrograms in every case. Regarding the study as a whole: Comparison with aged donors showed that long-lived donors had more naive CD4+ cells and higher diversity.

The sample was blood. The receptor was derived from a woman of 80 years or more in good health. The chain combines TRBV20-1 with TRBJ2-7; 9 nucleotides line up with TRBD2. CDR3 coding DNA: TGCAGTGCTAGTTGGAGCGGGGGGAACTACGAGCAGTACTTC. Translating it yields CSASWSGGNYEQYF.